The source of this TCR beta chain is a study of identifying expanded T cells in peripheral blood. Findings and limits, study-wide: About 1.2 clones differed between technical replicates, versus about 17 and 20 over time. Across healthy donors, higher total template counts meant significantly greater approximately two-week count variance.

As to this clone: What it recognizes is unknown.

During the collection period, no donor immune events like infections were recorded. This table comes from immunoSEQ multiplex PCR, and its TCRdb copy is limited to in-frame clones, with some not included. The sample yields approximately 85,000 clones, roughly four fifths seen once. The source material was blood. This receptor was taken from a person aged 18 to 69 in good health.

This CDR3 is CASTYPAGHTEAFF. The CDR3 nucleotides read TGTGCCAGCACCTACCCGGCGGGCCACACTGAAGCTTTCTTT. This rearrangement joins TRBV6-6 to TRBJ1-1; no clear D. The CDR3 runs 14 residues. The germline gives CDR1 MNHNY, CDR2 SVGAGI (reference sequence). With 7 bases removed from V and 3 bases from J, the gap between germline ends came to 15 bases.